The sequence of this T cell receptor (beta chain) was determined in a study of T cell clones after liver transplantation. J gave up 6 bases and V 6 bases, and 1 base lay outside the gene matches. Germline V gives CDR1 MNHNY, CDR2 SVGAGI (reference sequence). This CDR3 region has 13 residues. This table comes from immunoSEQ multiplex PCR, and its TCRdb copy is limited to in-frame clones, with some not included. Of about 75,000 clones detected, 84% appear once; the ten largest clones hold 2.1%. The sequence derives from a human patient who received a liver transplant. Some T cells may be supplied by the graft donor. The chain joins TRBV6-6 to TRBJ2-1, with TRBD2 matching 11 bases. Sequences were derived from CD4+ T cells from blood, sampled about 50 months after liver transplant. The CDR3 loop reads CASRTSGINEQFF. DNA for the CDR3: TGTGCCAGCAGGACTAGCGGGATCAATGAGCAGTTCTTC.